A selection of T cell receptor beta chains follows, all from one sample in a study of spatial heterogeneity in lung cancer. In TCRdb, the 5' RACE reads were re-called with MiXCR into one record per CDR3 protein. The table records more than 9,500 distinct CDR3 sequences, 5.5% to 7.5% of them present only once. The sample here was normal lung tissue next to the tumor, taken at surgery. The receptor set was obtained from a male donor with early-stage non-small cell lung cancer. Both conserved end residues are part of each CDR3. The D gene is left open where the match is weak. Clone size appears in some rows only: once, few, many, or a class for an expanded clone.

TRBJ2-1 TRBV29-1 many - TGCAGCGCAACCCGGCCAAATAGATACAATGAGCAGTTCTTC CSATRPNRYNEQFF
TRBJ2-3 TRBV5-1 many - TGCGCCAGCAGCAAGGGGAGTCATCCTTCCACAGATACGCAGTATTTT CASSKGSHPSTDTQYF
TRBJ2-2 TRBV12-3/TRBV12-4 - TRBD2 TGTGCCAGCAGTCCCGGACTAGCCCCGGGCGGGGAGCTGTTTTTT CASSPGLAPGGELFF
TRBJ2-3 TRBV2 many - TGTGCCAGCAGTGCCGACAGGAATACGCAGTATTTT CASSADRNTQYF
TRBJ2-3 TRBV29-1 many - TGCAGCGTTGCCGGGACCCACAGCACAGATACGCAGTATTTT CSVAGTHSTDTQYF
TRBJ2-7 TRBV2 many TRBD2 TGTGCCAGCACCCAGCGGGGTTACGAGCAGTACTTC CASTQRGYEQYF
TRBJ2-5 TRBV30 - - TGTGCCTGGGGCCGCCCGGAGACCCAGTACTTC CAWGRPETQYF
TRBJ1-5 TRBV30 many TRBD1 TGTGCCTGGAACAGGGGGCTAGGGGATCAGCCCCAGCATTTT CAWNRGLGDQPQHF
TRBJ2-7 TRBV6-5 many TRBD1 TGTGCCAGCAGTTACTCGATAACAGGGGGCGAGCAGTACTTC CASSYSITGGEQYF
TRBJ1-1 TRBV7-8 medium-sized - TGTGCCAGCAGCCGTCCTCCGGGACGCCTGAACACTGAAGCTTTCTTT CASSRPPGRLNTEAFF
TRBJ1-1 TRBV28 - - TGTGCCAGCAATCTTGCGGGGCTGAACGCTGAAGCTTTCTTT CASNLAGLNAEAFF
TRBJ2-7 TRBV28 many TRBD2 TGTGCCACCAAGCGGGAGACCCCTCTCGAGCAGTGCTTC CATKRETPLEQCF
TRBJ1-5 TRBV19 many - TGTGCCAGTAGTACTCTCCGACTCACCCTGGAGCAGCCCCAGCATTTT CASSTLRLTLEQPQHF
TRBJ1-2 TRBV4-2 many - TGTGCCAGCAGCCAACCGCTGGGGGGCTACACCTTC CASSQPLGGYTF
TRBJ1-4 TRBV6-6 many TRBD1 TGTGCCAGCGGAAGGACAGGGGGCAGGACTAATGAAAAACTGTTTTTT CASGRTGGRTNEKLFF
TRBJ2-1 TRBV7-7 many - TGTGCTAGCAGCTTAGAAGGAGGGGTTGAGCAGTTCTTC CASSLEGGVEQFF
TRBJ2-1 TRBV24-1 medium-sized - TGTGCCACCAGTGATACCCTCGCCGGACTCTACAATGAGCAGTTCTTC CATSDTLAGLYNEQFF
TRBJ2-3 TRBV12-3/TRBV12-4 many TRBD1 TGTGCCAGCAGCCCTTGGACAGGTAGCACAGATACGCAGTATTTT CASSPWTGSTDTQYF
TRBJ1-5 TRBV30 - - TGTGCCTGTCGAAAAATGGGGGACGGCCAGCCCCAGCATTTT CACRKMGDGQPQHF
TRBJ1-6 TRBV12-5 many - TGTGCTAGTGGTCCAGATTTCAATAATTCACCCCTCCACTTT CASGPDFNNSPLHF
TRBJ1-2 TRBV11-3 many - TGTGCCAGCAGTACTCAACAGGGTTATGGCTACACCTTC CASSTQQGYGYTF
TRBJ1-6 TRBV19 many - TGTGCCAGTACTCCTGACGGCCTTAGCTCCTATAATTCACCCCTCCACTTT CASTPDGLSSYNSPLHF
TRBJ2-5 TRBV7-2 many TRBD2 TGTGCCAGCAGCTTCATGCCGGGGGGGAGCAGACAGACCCAGTACTTC CASSFMPGGSRQTQYF
TRBJ1-1 TRBV3-1 many - TGTGCCAGCAGCCTTAGTCATGGAGACACTGAAGCTTTCTTT CASSLSHGDTEAFF
TRBJ2-3 TRBV10-1 many - TGCGCCAGCAGTGACCCCAGGGGAGCGGCAGATACGCAGTATTTT CASSDPRGAADTQYF
TRBJ1-6 TRBV7-8 many - TGTGCCAGCAGCGATGGTCGAGGTTCACCCCTCCACTTT CASSDGRGSPLHF
TRBJ2-3 TRBV23-1 many - TGCGCCAGCAGTCATAAGGCCGAGGAAAGCAGCACAGATACGCAGTATTTT CASSHKAEESSTDTQYF
TRBJ2-5 TRBV6-2/TRBV6-3 medium-sized TRBD2 TGTGCCAGCAGTCCGGGACTAGAGATCGAGACCCAGTACTTC CASSPGLEIETQYF
TRBJ2-7 TRBV5-4 few TRBD1 TGTGCCAGCAGCCGGGGACAGGCCCACGAGCAGTACTTC CASSRGQAHEQYF
TRBJ2-1 TRBV29-1 many TRBD2 TGCAGCGGGTCGGCTAGCGGGCCTGAGCAGTTCTTC CSGSASGPEQFF
TRBJ2-5 TRBV12-3/TRBV12-4 many - TGTGCCAGCAGTTTCTACGGTTCAACCGGAACCCAGTACTTC CASSFYGSTGTQYF
TRBJ2-7 TRBV3-1 many - TGTGCCAGCAGCCAAGATGACACCACCTACGAGCAGTACTTC CASSQDDTTYEQYF
TRBJ2-2 TRBV2 many TRBD1 TGTGCCAGCAGAGGGGACAGGGGGGTTCCCGGGGAGCTGTTTTTT CASRGDRGVPGELFF
TRBJ1-4 TRBV11-2 many TRBD1 TGTGCCAGCAGCCCCAGGACAGGCAATAATGAAAAACTGTTTTTT CASSPRTGNNEKLFF
TRBJ1-1 TRBV29-1 - TRBD1 TGCAGCGTTGAAGGAGGGGGCAGTGGCACTGAAGCTTTCTTT CSVEGGGSGTEAFF
TRBJ2-1 TRBV4-1 many - TGCGCCAGCAGCCTCGCTTCCATGACTCTGGATGAGCAGTTCTTC CASSLASMTLDEQFF
TRBJ1-1 TRBV12-3/TRBV12-4 many - TGTGCCAGCCAGGGGAACACTGAAGCTTTCTTT CASQGNTEAFF
TRBJ2-5 TRBV7-2 few - TGTGCCAGCAGCTTAGGACCCCTGGGCGGGGTATCGGGCCAAGAGACCCAGTACTTC CASSLGPLGGVSGQETQYF
TRBJ2-3 TRBV27 few - TGTGCCAGCTATGGTGCCACAGATACGCAGTATTTT CASYGATDTQYF
TRBJ1-5 TRBV7-2 - - TGTGCCAGGGGGGCTATCGGAGGCGGCAATCAGCCCCAGCATTTT CARGAIGGGNQPQHF
TRBJ2-5 TRBV13 - - TGTGCCAGCAGCCAACGGACCTTCCGAGAGGGGACCCAGTACTTC CASSQRTFREGTQYF
TRBJ2-1 TRBV29-1 many - TGCAGCGTTGGGGGCCCCGGACCTGAGCAGTTCTTC CSVGGPGPEQFF
TRBJ2-2 TRBV25-1 many - TGTGCCAGCAGTGATAACGGGGAGCTGTTTTTT CASSDNGELFF
TRBJ1-2 TRBV29-1 medium-sized - TGCAGCGTTGAAGAAGAGGAAGGGGTGAATGGCTACACCTTC CSVEEEEGVNGYTF
TRBJ1-3 TRBV19 many - TGTGCCAGTAGTATAGATCAGAACAGAAGAAACACCATATATTTT CASSIDQNRRNTIYF
TRBJ2-1 TRBV6-5 many - TGTGCCAGCAGGGGGCTACACAATGAGCAGTTCTTC CASRGLHNEQFF
TRBJ1-2 TRBV7-8 few - TGTGCCAGCACCACCTCCGGCAGGGACTATGGCTACACCTTC CASTTSGRDYGYTF
TRBJ1-2 TRBV7-9 few - TGTGCCAGCAGCTTAAGGGATCGCTATGGCTACACCTTC CASSLRDRYGYTF
TRBJ1-2 TRBV5-5 many - TGTGCCAGCAGCAACGACTTGAACTATGGCTACACCTTC CASSNDLNYGYTF
TRBJ1-5 TRBV7-9 medium-sized - TGTGCCAGCAGCTTAAGAGAAATTCCTCAGCCCCAGCATTTT CASSLREIPQPQHF